Detailed here is one T cell receptor (beta chain). The antigen remains unidentified. The sample originates from a study of T-cell memory formation after mild COVID-19. Study-wide points: Of the contracting clones, CD4+ ones lay mainly in CM and EM, and CD8+ ones in EMRA.

Trimming at V came to 0 bases and at J to 7 bases, leaving 12 bases not matched to a gene. CDR1 SGHRS and CDR2 YFSETQ come from the germline V gene. The CDR3 covers 16 residues. TCRdb recomputed calls from the 5' RACE reads with MiXCR, one row per CDR3 protein. The sample holds 150,000 to 200,000 distinct CDR3 sequences; around a tenth are singletons and the top ten take 3.5% to 4.5%. The sample was PBMCs or a T cell subset sorted from them (not recorded which). The sequence was obtained from a man younger than 30 who had mild COVID-19 (a few samples of this study predate the infection). Cell type and time point are not known. The J gene is TRBJ2-5, the V gene TRBV5-1; the match to TRBD1 covers 7 bases. This CDR3 reads CASSLAQDRRQGTQYF. DNA of the CDR3: TGCGCCAGCAGCTTGGCCCAAGACAGGCGACAGGGGACCCAGTACTTC.